Given below is one TCR beta chain in context. This sample is part of a study of blood T cell repertoires in COVID-19. Here immunoSEQ multiplex PCR was the method, and the copy in TCRdb shows in-frame clones only, minus some. The sample records about 370,000 clones, roughly 90% being singletons. The V gene's germline CDR1 is LGHNA and CDR2 YSLEER. This CDR3 is 14 amino acids long. The junction had 11 bases not matched to a gene; V was cut back by 3 bases and J by 13 bases. The TCR comes from a woman in her 30s with COVID-19, enrolled during active disease. The chain recombines TRBV4-3 with TRBJ2-1, with 8 nucleotides matching TRBD2. Sequenced: peripheral blood. The CDR3 region is CASSQGLTSAHQFF. In nucleotides, the CDR3 is TGCGCCAGCAGCCAGGGCCTGACTAGCGCACACCAGTTCTTC.